This entry lists 7 T cell receptor beta chains sequenced from one sample in a study of blood T cell repertoires in COVID-19. The assay was immunoSEQ multiplex PCR, and TCRdb's table has in-frame clones only and misses some. The sample gives 360,000 or so clones, roughly 90% of which show up once; 6.5% to 8% is in the top ten. The sequenced sample was peripheral blood. The source is a man younger than 35 with active or convalescent COVID-19.

As concerns this clone: The junction does not match germline at one end; this may be a read error. The rearrangement links TRBV19 to TRBJ2-7; possible D gene TRBD1, 6 bases. This CDR3 has 14 amino acids. CDR1 and CDR2 (germline): LNHDA, SQIVND (reference sequence). The CDR3 reads CASSPRQASHEQYF. For the CDR3, the DNA is TGTGCCAGTAGTCCTAGACAGGCCTCCCACGAGCAGTACTTC.

In DNA form, the CDR3 reads TGCGCCAGCAGCCAAGGGGGGGGGACAGGATATCTGTTCTTC. Protein sequence: CASSQGGGTGYLFF. The chain has TRBV4-3 and TRBJ2-1, with D possibly TRBD1 on 8 matching bases. CDR3 length: 14 amino acids. Deletions cut 1 base from V and 15 bases from J, with 19 bases between. The V gene's germline CDR1 is LGHNA and CDR2 YSLEER.

This chain uses TRBV5-1 with TRBJ2-7, with TRBD1 identical over 8 bases. The V and J ends lost 4 bases and 0 bases, in that order; junction bases with no gene match: 3. The CDR3 spans 14 residues. CDR1 is SGHRS, CDR2 YFSETQ, per germline. This chain's CDR3 is CASSRQGSSYEQYF. CDR3 DNA sequence: TGCGCCAGCAGCCGACAGGGGAGCTCCTACGAGCAGTACTTC.

This chain joins TRBV5-1 and TRBJ2-5; weak D call: TRBD1 (6 bases). The CDR3 runs to 14 residues. Germline V gene data show CDR1 as SGHRS and CDR2 as YFSETQ. Trimming pared 1 base from V and 5 bases from J, leaving 12 bases between. CDR3 bases: TGCGCCAGCAGCTTGCGGTCAGGGGTGGAGACCCAGTACTTC. This encodes CASSLRSGVETQYF.

The J gene is TRBJ2-3, the V gene TRBV7-9, with D uncertain. V was shortened by 1 base and J by 4 bases, with 6 bases between the two germline ends. There are 13 residues in the CDR3. CDR1 and CDR2 from the germline V gene are SEHNR and FQNEAQ (reference sequence). The DNA for the CDR3 is TGTGCCAGCAGCTTAGGTTGGCCAGATACGCAGTATTTT. Translating gives CASSLGWPDTQYF. Looking up the rest from reference TRBV7-9 and TRBJ2-3 gives the full variable domain: DTGVSQNPRHKITKRGQNVTFRCDPISEHNRLYWYRQTLGQGPEFLTYFQNEAQLEKSRLLSDRFSAERPKGSFSTLEIQRTEQGDSAMYLCASSLGWPDTQYFGPGTRLTVL.

The rearrangement links TRBV6-2 or TRBV6-3 to TRBJ2-7; D perhaps matches TRBD2 (6 bases). V lost 3 bases and J 0 bases, leaving 9 bases between the germline ends. The CDR3 consists of 14 residues. Looked up from germline, CDR1 is MNHEY and CDR2 is SVGEGT. The chain's CDR3 is CASSYLEGSYEQYF. As DNA, the CDR3 is TGTGCCAGCAGTTATTTGGAGGGCTCCTACGAGCAGTACTTC.

V usage is TRBV5-4 and J usage is TRBJ1-1; perhaps TRBD1 as D (5 bases). The CDR3 loop spans 14 amino acids. Germline values: CDR1 SGHNT, CDR2 YYREEE (reference sequence). Trimming shortened V by 4 bases and J by 1 base, and 11 bases separated the two germline ends. The CDR3 DNA reads as TGTGCCAGCAGCCCGACAGAGAGGAACACTGAAGCTTTCTTT. This codes for CASSPTERNTEAFF.